This T cell receptor beta chain was obtained from a study of CD8+ T cells in alopecia areata. Study-level background: Tofacitinib therapy took 6 to 18 months; 6 months off drug came after.

Indicated treatment: oral pan-JAK inhibitor, 5-10 mg twice daily. The CDR3 consists of 14 residues. CDR1 and CDR2 (germline): GTSNPN, SVGIG (reference sequence). V lost 8 bases and J lost 0, with 16 bases in between. cDNA reverse transcribed from extracted RNA served as the sequencing template. Libraries were prepared by immunoSEQ multiplex PCR; TCRdb keeps only in-frame clonotypes and omits some of them. The table shows about 190,000 clones, with 60% occurring only once. This TCR was sampled from a human donor with alopecia areata. The genes are TRBV30 and TRBJ1-2; D possibly corresponds to TRBD1 (5 bases). The source was CD4+ T cells sorted from blood, collected at week 24, from a patient treated with tofacitinib. CDR3 nucleotides: TGTGCCACAAGGGGAGTGCCAGCTAACTATGGCTACACCTTC. Protein: CATRGVPANYGYTF.